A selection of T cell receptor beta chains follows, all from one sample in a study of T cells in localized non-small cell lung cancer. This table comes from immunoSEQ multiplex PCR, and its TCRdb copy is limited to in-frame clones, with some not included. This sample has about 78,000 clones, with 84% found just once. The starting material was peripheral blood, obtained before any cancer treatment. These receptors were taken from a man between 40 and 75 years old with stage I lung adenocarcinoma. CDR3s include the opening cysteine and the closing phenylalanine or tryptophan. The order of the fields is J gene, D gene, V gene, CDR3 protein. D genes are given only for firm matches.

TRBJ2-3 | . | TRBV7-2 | CASSPQVSGSDTQYF
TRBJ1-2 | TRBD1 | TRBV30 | CAWSDTGGMDYGYTF
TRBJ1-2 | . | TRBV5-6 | CASSLVDGQAYGYTF
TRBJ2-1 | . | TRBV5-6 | CASSYRNEQFF
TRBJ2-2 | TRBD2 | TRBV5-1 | CASSFGQGSAGVGELFF
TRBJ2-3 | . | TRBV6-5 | CASSYSKYGDTQYF
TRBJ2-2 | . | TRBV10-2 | CASSAGRVGGPNTGELFF
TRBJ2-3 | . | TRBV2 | CASMKDLLDTQYF
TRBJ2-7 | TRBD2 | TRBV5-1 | CASSRTSSSYEQYF
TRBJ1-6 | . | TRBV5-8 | CASSFGSADSPLHF
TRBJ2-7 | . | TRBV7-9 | CASSSPMVSYEQYF
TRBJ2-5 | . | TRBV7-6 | CASSPGEGGAQETQYF
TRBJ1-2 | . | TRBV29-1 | CSVDLVDKGHYGYTF